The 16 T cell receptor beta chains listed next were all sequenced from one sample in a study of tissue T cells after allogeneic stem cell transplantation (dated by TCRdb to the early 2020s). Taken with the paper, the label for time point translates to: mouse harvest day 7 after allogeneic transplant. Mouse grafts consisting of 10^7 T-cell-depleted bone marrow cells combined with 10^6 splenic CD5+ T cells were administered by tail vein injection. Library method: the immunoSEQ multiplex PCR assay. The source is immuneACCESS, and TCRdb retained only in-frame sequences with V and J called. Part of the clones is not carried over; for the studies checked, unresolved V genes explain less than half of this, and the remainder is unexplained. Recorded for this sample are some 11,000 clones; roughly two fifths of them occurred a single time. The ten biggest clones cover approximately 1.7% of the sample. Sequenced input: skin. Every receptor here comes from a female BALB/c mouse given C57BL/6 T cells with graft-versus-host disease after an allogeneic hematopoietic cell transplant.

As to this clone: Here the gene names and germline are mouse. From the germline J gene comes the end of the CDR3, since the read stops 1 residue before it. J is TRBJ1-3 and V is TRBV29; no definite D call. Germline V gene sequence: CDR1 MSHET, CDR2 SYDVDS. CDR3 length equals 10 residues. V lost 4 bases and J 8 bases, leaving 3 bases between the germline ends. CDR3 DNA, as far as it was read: TGTGCTAGCAGTTCTCATACGCTCTAT. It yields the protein CASSSHTLY. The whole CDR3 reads CASSSHTLYF.

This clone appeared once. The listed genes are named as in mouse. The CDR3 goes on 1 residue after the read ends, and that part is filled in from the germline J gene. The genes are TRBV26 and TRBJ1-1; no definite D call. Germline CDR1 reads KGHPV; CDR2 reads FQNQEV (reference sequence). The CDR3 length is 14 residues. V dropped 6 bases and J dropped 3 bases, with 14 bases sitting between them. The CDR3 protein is CASRRTGRDTEVFF. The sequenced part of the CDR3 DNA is TGTGCCAGCAGAAGGACGGGGAGGGACACAGAAGTCTTC.

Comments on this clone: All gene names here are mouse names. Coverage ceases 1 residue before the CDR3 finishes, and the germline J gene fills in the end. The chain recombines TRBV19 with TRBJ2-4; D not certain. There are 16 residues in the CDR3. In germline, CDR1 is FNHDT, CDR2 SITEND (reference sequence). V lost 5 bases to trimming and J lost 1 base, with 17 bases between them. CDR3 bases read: TGTGCCAGCAGCCGGAGAGGGAGAGGCGGTCAAAACACCTTGTAC. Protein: CASSRRGRGGQNTLY. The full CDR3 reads CASSRRGRGGQNTLYF.

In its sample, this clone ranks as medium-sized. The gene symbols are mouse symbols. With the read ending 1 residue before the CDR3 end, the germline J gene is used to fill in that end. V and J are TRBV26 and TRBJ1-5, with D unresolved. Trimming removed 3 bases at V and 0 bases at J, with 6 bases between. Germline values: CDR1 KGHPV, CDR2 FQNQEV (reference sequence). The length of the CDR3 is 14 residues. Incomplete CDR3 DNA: TGTGCCAGCAGTCTTCTGGATAACAACCAGGCTCCGCTT. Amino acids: CASSLLDNNQAPL. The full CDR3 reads CASSLLDNNQAPLF.

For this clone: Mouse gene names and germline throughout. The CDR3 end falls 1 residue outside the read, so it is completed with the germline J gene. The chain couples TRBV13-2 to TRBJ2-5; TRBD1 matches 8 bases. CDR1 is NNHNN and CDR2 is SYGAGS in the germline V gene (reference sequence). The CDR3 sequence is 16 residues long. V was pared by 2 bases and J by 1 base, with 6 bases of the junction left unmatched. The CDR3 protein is CASGEARGRDQDTQYF. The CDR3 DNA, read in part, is TGTGCCAGCGGTGAAGCCAGGGGGCGCGACCAAGACACCCAGTAC.

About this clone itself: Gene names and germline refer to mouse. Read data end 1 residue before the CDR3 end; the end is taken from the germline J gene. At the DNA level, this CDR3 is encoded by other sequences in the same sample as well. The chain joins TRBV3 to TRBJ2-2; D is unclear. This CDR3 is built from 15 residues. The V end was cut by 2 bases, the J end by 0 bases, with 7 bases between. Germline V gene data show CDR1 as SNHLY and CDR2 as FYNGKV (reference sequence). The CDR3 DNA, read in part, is TGTGCCAGCAGCTTACGGGGTGCAAACACCGGGCAGCTCTAC. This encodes CASSLRGANTGQLY. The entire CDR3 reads CASSLRGANTGQLYF.

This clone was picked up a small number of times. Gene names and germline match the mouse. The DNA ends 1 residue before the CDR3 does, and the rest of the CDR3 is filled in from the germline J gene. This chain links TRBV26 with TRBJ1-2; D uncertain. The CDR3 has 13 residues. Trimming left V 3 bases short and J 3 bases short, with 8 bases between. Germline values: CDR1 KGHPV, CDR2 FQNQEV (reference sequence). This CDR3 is CASSLRGDSDYTF. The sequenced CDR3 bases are TGTGCCAGCAGTCTACGGGGAGACTCCGACTACACC.

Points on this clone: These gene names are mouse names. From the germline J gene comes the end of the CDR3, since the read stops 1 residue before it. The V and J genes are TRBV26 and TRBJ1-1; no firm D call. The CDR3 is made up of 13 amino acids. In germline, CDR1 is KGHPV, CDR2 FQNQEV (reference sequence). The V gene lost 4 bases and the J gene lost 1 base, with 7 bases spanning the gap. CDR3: CASSQEGNTEVFF. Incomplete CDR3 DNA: TGTGCCAGCAGTCAGGAGGGAAACACAGAAGTCTTC. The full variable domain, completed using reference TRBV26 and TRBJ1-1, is NSKVIQTPRYLVKGQGQKAKMRCIPEKGHPVVFWYQQNKNNEFKFLINFQNQEVLQQIDMTEKRFSAECPSNSPCSLEIQSSEAGDSALYLCASSQEGNTEVFFGKGTRLTVV.

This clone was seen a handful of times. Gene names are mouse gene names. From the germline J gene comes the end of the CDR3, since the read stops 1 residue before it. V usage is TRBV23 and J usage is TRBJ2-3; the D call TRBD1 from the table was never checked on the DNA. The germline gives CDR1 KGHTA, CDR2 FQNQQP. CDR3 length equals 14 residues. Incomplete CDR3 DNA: TGCTCCAGCAGTCAAGGGGACAACATAGAAACGCTGTAT. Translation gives CSSSQGDNIETLY. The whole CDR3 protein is CSSSQGDNIETLYF.

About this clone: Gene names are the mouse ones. The CDR3 sequence: CASSLPTASYEQYF. The covered CDR3 bases are TGTGCCAGCAGTCTGCCGACTGCCTCCTATGAACAGTAC. The chain employs TRBV26 and TRBJ2-7; the D gene is possibly TRBD2 (5 bases). Read sequence stops 1 residue before the CDR3 end, and the germline J gene provides the missing end. V lost 2 bases and J 0 bases, leaving 8 bases between the germline ends. The CDR3 covers 14 residues. Germline V gene data show CDR1 as KGHPV and CDR2 as FQNQEV (reference sequence).

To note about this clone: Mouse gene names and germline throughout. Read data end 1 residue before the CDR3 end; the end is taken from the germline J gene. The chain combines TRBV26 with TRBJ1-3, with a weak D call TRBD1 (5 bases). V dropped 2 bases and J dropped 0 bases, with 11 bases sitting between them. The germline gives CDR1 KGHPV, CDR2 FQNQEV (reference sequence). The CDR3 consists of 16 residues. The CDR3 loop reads CASSLGGGGSGNTLYF. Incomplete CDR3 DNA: TGTGCCAGCAGTCTGGGGGGGGGTGGTTCTGGAAATACGCTCTAT.

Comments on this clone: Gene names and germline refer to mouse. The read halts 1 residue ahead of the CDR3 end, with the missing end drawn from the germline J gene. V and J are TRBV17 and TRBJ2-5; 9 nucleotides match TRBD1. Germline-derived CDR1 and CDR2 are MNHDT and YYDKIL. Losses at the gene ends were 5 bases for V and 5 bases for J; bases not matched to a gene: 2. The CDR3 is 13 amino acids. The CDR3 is CASSYRGLDTQYF. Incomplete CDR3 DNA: TGTGCTAGCAGTTACAGGGGGCTAGACACCCAGTAC. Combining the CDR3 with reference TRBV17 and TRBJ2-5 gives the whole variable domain DTTVKQNPRYKLARVGKPVNLICSQTMNHDTMYWYQKKPNQAPKLLLFYYDKILNREADTFEKFQSSRPNNSFCSLYIGSAGLEYSAMYLCASSYRGLDTQYFGPGTRLLVL.

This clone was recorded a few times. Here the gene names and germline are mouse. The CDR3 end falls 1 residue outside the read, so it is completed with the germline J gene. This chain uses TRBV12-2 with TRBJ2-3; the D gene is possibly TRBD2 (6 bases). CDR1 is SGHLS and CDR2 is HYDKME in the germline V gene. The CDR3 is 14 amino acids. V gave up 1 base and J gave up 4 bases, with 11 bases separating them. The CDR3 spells CASSLRWGSETLYF. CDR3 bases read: TGTGCCAGCTCTCTACGCTGGGGTTCAGAAACGCTGTAT.

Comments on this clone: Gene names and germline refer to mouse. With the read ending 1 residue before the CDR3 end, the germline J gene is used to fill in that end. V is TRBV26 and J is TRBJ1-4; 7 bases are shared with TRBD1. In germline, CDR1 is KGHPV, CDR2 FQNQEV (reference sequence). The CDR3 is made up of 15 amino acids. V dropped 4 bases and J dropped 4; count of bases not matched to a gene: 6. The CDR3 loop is CASSPDRVYNERLFF. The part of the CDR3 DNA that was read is TGTGCCAGCAGTCCCGACAGGGTCTACAACGAAAGATTATTT.

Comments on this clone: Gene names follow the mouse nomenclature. The part of the CDR3 DNA that was read is TGTGCCAGCAGTCCTGTAACTAGTGCAGAAACGCTGTAT. It encodes CASSPVTSAETLY. The entire CDR3 reads CASSPVTSAETLYF. The chain combines TRBV26 with TRBJ2-3, with D hard to call. The read ends 1 residue shy of where the CDR3 ends; the end is completed using the germline J gene. Trimming removed 4 bases at V and 0 bases at J, with 8 bases between. The CDR3 runs 14 residues. Germline CDR1 is KGHPV and CDR2 is FQNQEV (reference sequence).

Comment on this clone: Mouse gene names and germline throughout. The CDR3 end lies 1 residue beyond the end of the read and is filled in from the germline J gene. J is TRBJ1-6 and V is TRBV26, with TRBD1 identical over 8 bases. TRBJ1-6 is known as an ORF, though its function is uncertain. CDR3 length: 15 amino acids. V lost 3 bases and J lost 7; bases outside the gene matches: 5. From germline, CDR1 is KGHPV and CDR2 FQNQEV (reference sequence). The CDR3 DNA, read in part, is TGTGCCAGCAGTCTTCCTACAGGGGGGAATTCGCCCCTCTAC. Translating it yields CASSLPTGGNSPLY. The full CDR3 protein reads CASSLPTGGNSPLYF.